The entry that follows covers one T cell receptor beta chain sequence. This sample was taken from a study of T cell clones after liver transplantation. At the level of the study: Samples came pre-transplant, pre-randomization before withdrawal, and post-randomization after withdrawal ended.

Thawed unstimulated PBMCs were FACS-sorted by CD3, CD4 and CD8 into two populations. The CDR3 is made up of 15 amino acids. Germline trimming cut 1 base from V and 1 base from J; bases unmatched to any gene: 4. Germline CDR1 SQVTM, CDR2 ANQGSEA. Generated by immunoSEQ multiplex PCR, the TCRdb table keeps only in-frame clones and is missing some. The table has 15,000 or so clones, about 90% seen once. Sequenced material: CD8+ T cells from blood, taken before liver transplant. The chain couples TRBV29-1 to TRBJ2-5, with 9 bases fitting TRBD1. The receptor's source is a human donor who received a liver transplant. For the CDR3, the DNA is TGCAGCGTTGAAGGGGGGACAGGGCTCCAAGAGACCCAGTACTTC. It is translated as CSVEGGTGLQETQYF. Looking up the rest from reference TRBV29-1 and TRBJ2-5 gives the full variable domain: SAVISQKPSRDICQRGTSLTIQCQVDSQVTMMFWYRQQPGQSLTLIATANQGSEATYESGFVIDKFPISRPNLTFSTLTVSNMSPEDSSIYLCSVEGGTGLQETQYFGPGTRLLVL.